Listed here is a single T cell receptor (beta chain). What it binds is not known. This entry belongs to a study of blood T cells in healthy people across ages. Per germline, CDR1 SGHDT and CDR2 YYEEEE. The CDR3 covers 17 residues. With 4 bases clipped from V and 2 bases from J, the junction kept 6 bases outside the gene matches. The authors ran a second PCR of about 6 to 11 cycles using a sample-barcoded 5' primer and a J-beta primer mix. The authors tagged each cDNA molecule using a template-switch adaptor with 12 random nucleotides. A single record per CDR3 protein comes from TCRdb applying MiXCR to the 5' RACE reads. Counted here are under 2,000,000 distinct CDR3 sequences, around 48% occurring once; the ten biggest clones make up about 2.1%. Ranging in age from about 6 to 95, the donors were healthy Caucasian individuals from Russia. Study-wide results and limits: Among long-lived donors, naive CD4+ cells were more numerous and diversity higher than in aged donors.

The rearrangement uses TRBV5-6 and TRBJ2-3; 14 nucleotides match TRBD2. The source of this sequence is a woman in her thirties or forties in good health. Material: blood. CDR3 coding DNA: TGTGCCAGCAGCCGGACTAGCGGGGGGAGTTTCACAGATACGCAGTATTTT. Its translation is CASSRTSGGSFTDTQYF. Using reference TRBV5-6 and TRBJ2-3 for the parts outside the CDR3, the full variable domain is DAGVTQSPTHLIKTRGQQVTLRCSPKSGHDTVSWYQQALGQGPQFIFQYYEEEERQRGNFPDRFSGHQFPNYSSELNVNALLLGDSALYLCASSRTSGGSFTDTQYFGPGTRLTVL.